Listed below are T cell receptor beta chains from one sample, sequenced in a study of beta chain features in type 1 diabetes. Here immunoSEQ multiplex PCR was the method, and the copy in TCRdb shows in-frame clones only, minus some. The sample consists of 150,000 to 190,000 clones, approximately 10% of them appearing once. What was sequenced was central memory CD4+ T cells from blood. The receptors were sampled from a man aged 18 to 30 in good health. Each CDR3 is given with its conserved first and last residue. D genes are given only for firm matches. Rows may omit the clone size; those that give it use once, few, many or a size class.

CDR3 protein | CDR3 DNA | D gene | clone size | J gene | V gene
CASTAEQGGYGYTF | TGTGCCAGCACCGCCGAGCAGGGTGGCTATGGCTACACCTTC | - | - | TRBJ1-2 | TRBV6-6
CASSRQDGYNEQFF | TGCGCCAGCAGCCGGCAGGACGGGTACAATGAGCAGTTCTTC | - | - | TRBJ2-1 | TRBV4-3
CAWSVSRHLAMLRGYTF | TGTGCCTGGAGTGTATCGCGGCATCTTGCGATGTTGAGGGGCTACACCTTC | - | few | TRBJ1-2 | TRBV30
CASSQDGQKNQPQHF | TGCGCCAGCAGCCAAGACGGACAGAAGAATCAGCCCCAGCATTTT | - | - | TRBJ1-5 | TRBV4-3
CAWGGRSSGNTIYF | TGTGCCTGGGGAGGACGGAGCTCTGGAAACACCATATATTTT | - | few | TRBJ1-3 | TRBV30
CASSEGQGTTDTQYF | TGTGCCAGCAGTGAAGGACAGGGAACCACTGATACGCAGTATTTT | TRBD1 | - | TRBJ2-3 | TRBV25-1
CASSLSETQYF | TGCGCCAGCAGCTTGAGTGAGACCCAGTACTTC | - | many | TRBJ2-5 | TRBV5-1
CASSPLGGSYEQYF | TGTGCCAGCAGTCCCCTAGGAGGTTCCTACGAGCAGTACTTC | - | - | TRBJ2-7 | TRBV28
CASSSGTTYEQYF | TGTGCCAGCAGTTCCGGGACCACCTACGAGCAGTACTTC | - | few | TRBJ2-7 | TRBV6-5
CASSMQPSGSSYNEQFF | TGCGCCAGCAGCATGCAACCTAGCGGGAGCTCCTACAATGAGCAGTTCTTC | TRBD2 | few | TRBJ2-1 | TRBV5-1
CASRGDSSGANVLTF | TGCGCCAGCAGGGGTGACAGCTCTGGGGCCAACGTCCTGACTTTC | - | - | TRBJ2-6 | TRBV4-3
CASSLMDFSGYTF | TGTGCCAGCAGCTTGATGGACTTCAGCGGCTACACCTTC | - | few | TRBJ1-2 | TRBV11-1
CSVGQEAFF | TGCAGCGTGGGACAGGAGGCTTTCTTT | TRBD1 | few | TRBJ1-1 | TRBV29-1
CASSPNEETQYF | TGTGCCAGCTCACCCAATGAGGAGACCCAGTACTTC | - | - | TRBJ2-5 | TRBV18
CASSLWILGREQYF | TGCGCCAGCAGCTTGTGGATCCTGGGGCGCGAGCAGTACTTC | - | few | TRBJ2-7 | TRBV5-1
CASRTPVYNEQFF | TGTGCCAGCAGGACCCCAGTATACAATGAGCAGTTCTTC | - | - | TRBJ2-1 | TRBV28
CASCLTGGEETQYF | TGCGCCAGCTGCTTGACAGGGGGCGAAGAGACCCAGTACTTC | TRBD1 | - | TRBJ2-5 | TRBV23-1
CASSGQGETEAFF | TGTGCCAGCTCGGGACAGGGCGAGACTGAAGCTTTCTTT | TRBD1 | - | TRBJ1-1 | TRBV10-3
CASGLGSGSSLSETQYF | TGTGCTAGTGGTTTGGGCAGCGGGAGCTCCCTTTCGGAGACCCAGTACTTC | TRBD2 | few | TRBJ2-5 | TRBV12-5
CASSQDPARPYEQYF | TGCGCCAGCAGCCAAGATCCCGCAAGGCCCTACGAGCAGTACTTC | - | - | TRBJ2-7 | TRBV4-1
CASSPGTGYNEQFF | TGTGCCAGCAGCCCAGGGACAGGCTACAATGAGCAGTTCTTC | TRBD1 | few | TRBJ2-1 | TRBV11-3
CASSLQQGAFF | TGTGCCAGCAGCTTACAACAGGGGGCTTTCTTT | TRBD1 | - | TRBJ1-1 | TRBV7-9
CATSRVLGATSGNTIYF | TGTGCCACCAGCAGAGTACTGGGGGCAACCTCTGGAAACACCATATATTTT | - | few | TRBJ1-3 | TRBV15
CASSFWTSGGNEQFF | TGTGCCAGCAGCTTTTGGACTAGCGGTGGAAATGAGCAGTTCTTC | TRBD2 | few | TRBJ2-1 | TRBV7-9
CASSYSSTGRNTEAFF | TGTGCCAGCAGTTACTCCTCGACAGGGAGAAACACTGAAGCTTTCTTT | TRBD1 | - | TRBJ1-1 | TRBV6-6
CSVEDPNSGANVLTF | TGCAGCGTTGAAGATCCCAACTCTGGGGCCAACGTCCTGACTTTC | - | many | TRBJ2-6 | TRBV29-1
CSVEPGSGANVLTF | TGCAGCGTTGAACCGGGCTCTGGGGCCAACGTCCTGACTTTC | - | - | TRBJ2-6 | TRBV29-1
CASSRTPADTQYF | TGTGCCAGCAGCCGCACACCTGCAGATACGCAGTATTTT | - | few | TRBJ2-3 | TRBV7-2
CASGLAGTDTQYF | TGCGCCAGCGGGCTTGCTGGCACAGATACGCAGTATTTT | - | many | TRBJ2-3 | TRBV4-3
CASSLDGGQVLDF | TGTGCCAGCAGCTTAGACGGGGGACAGGTTCTGGACTTT | TRBD1 | few | TRBJ1-1 | TRBV7-9
CASTPLAVTDTQYF | TGTGCCAGCACCCCACTAGCGGTCACAGATACGCAGTATTTT | TRBD2 | - | TRBJ2-3 | TRBV7-2
CASSPSRATGNTIYF | TGTGCCAGCAGCCCATCCAGGGCAACTGGAAACACCATATATTTT | - | - | TRBJ1-3 | TRBV7-2
CASRPTGMNTEAFF | TGTGCCAGCAGGCCGACGGGGATGAACACTGAAGCTTTCTTT | - | once | TRBJ1-1 | TRBV6-1
CASSTGLEANVLTF | TGTGCCAGCAGCACGGGACTTGAGGCCAACGTCCTGACTTTC | - | few | TRBJ2-6 | TRBV5-6
CASSYSGVAKNIQYF | TGTGCCAGCAGTTACTCCGGGGTAGCCAAAAACATTCAGTACTTC | - | - | TRBJ2-4 | TRBV6-6
CASSQSGLLTGELFF | TGCGCCAGCAGCCAATCGGGACTGCTCACCGGGGAGCTGTTTTTT | - | - | TRBJ2-2 | TRBV5-1
CSVSHRGFYNEQFF | TGCAGCGTTTCCCACCGGGGTTTTTACAATGAGCAGTTCTTC | - | few | TRBJ2-1 | TRBV29-1
CSADQGHYGYTF | TGCAGCGCCGACCAGGGGCACTATGGCTACACCTTC | - | few | TRBJ1-2 | TRBV29-1
CASSSFQKQETQYF | TGTGCCAGCAGCTCCTTCCAGAAGCAAGAGACCCAGTACTTC | - | - | TRBJ2-5 | TRBV11-2
CASSLGLTANYGYTF | TGTGCCAGCAGCTTAGGTTTGACAGCCAACTATGGCTACACCTTC | - | few | TRBJ1-2 | TRBV7-9
CASRPIQGYGYTF | TGTGCCAGCAGGCCGATACAGGGCTATGGCTACACCTTC | - | few | TRBJ1-2 | TRBV6-6
CASSEETQYF | TGTGCCAGCTCCGAAGAGACCCAGTACTTC | - | - | TRBJ2-5 | TRBV18
CAWSFRDRFTDTQYF | TGTGCCTGGAGTTTCCGGGACAGGTTCACAGATACGCAGTATTTT | TRBD1 | few | TRBJ2-3 | TRBV30
CASSQETNFSEQFF | TGTGCCAGCAGCCAGGAGACTAATTTTAGTGAGCAGTTCTTC | - | - | TRBJ2-1 | TRBV4-2
CASSERVSSYNEQFF | TGTGCCAGCAGTGAGAGAGTGAGCTCCTACAATGAGCAGTTCTTC | - | many | TRBJ2-1 | TRBV25-1
CASSRGLAAKNIQYF | TGTGCCAGCAGCCGGGGACTAGCAGCCAAAAACATTCAGTACTTC | TRBD2 | few | TRBJ2-4 | TRBV6-5
CASSRRLAVNNEQFF | TGTGCCAGCAGCCGGAGACTAGCGGTTAACAATGAGCAGTTCTTC | TRBD2 | - | TRBJ2-1 | TRBV6-5
CASSLSRQGPYEQYF | TGTGCCAGCAGCTTATCCCGACAGGGACCCTACGAGCAGTACTTC | TRBD1 | - | TRBJ2-7 | TRBV7-2
CSASSGQTNTEAFF | TGCAGCGCCTCATCGGGACAAACGAACACTGAAGCTTTCTTT | - | few | TRBJ1-1 | TRBV29-1
CASSQGGHTF | TGTGCCAGCAGCCAAGGGGGACACACCTTC | - | - | TRBJ1-2 | TRBV6-5
CASRDYYEQYF | TGTGCCAGCAGAGATTACTACGAGCAGTACTTC | - | few | TRBJ2-7 | TRBV28
CASSPPGDYGYTF | TGTGCCAGCAGCCCACCCGGGGACTATGGCTACACCTTC | - | few | TRBJ1-2 | TRBV14
CASSEFRQGRTGELFF | TGTGCCAGCAGTGAATTCCGGCAGGGACGGACCGGGGAGCTGTTTTTT | - | few | TRBJ2-2 | TRBV6-1